Listed below are T cell receptor beta chains from one sample, sequenced in a study of T-cell reconstitution after alpha-beta-depleted transplantation in children. TCRdb re-derived calls from the PCR reads in MiXCR, one entry per CDR3 protein. Of over 200,000 distinct CDR3 sequences in the sample, 8% to 10% are singletons; the top ten hold around 6.2%. The specimen comprised PBMCs from the stem cell graft donor, sampled from the stem cell graft. These receptors all stem from a human donor who donated a stem cell graft to a child with acute lymphoblastic leukemia. Both conserved end residues are part of each CDR3. The order of the fields is J gene, clone size, V gene, D gene, CDR3 protein, CDR3 DNA. A D gene is named only where the DNA matches it firmly. The size entry is marked missing in some rows and otherwise reads once, few, many or a size class.

TRBJ1-4 few TRBV7-2 TRBD1 CASSLQGVIGEKLFF TGTGCCAGCAGCTTACAGGGGGTCATAGGTGAAAAACTGTTTTTT
TRBJ1-5 many TRBV18 - CASSPVGKYSNQPQHF TGTGCCAGCTCACCAGTCGGAAAATATAGCAATCAGCCCCAGCATTTT
TRBJ2-3 many TRBV7-9 - CASSSRRAPDTQYF TGTGCCAGCAGCTCCCGAAGGGCGCCAGATACGCAGTATTTT
TRBJ1-1 many TRBV5-1 - CASTPGVPRNTEAFF TGCGCCAGCACCCCAGGGGTTCCCAGGAACACTGAAGCTTTCTTT
TRBJ2-2 few TRBV3-1 - CASSQEGNTGELFF TGTGCCAGCAGCCAAGAAGGGAACACCGGGGAGCTGTTTTTT
TRBJ1-5 once TRBV5-1 - CASSLGDRTDQPQHF TGCGCCAGCAGCTTGGGCGACAGGACAGATCAGCCCCAGCATTTT
TRBJ1-3 few TRBV10-3 - CAIGFAQSSGNTIYF TGTGCCATCGGTTTCGCTCAGAGCTCTGGAAACACCATATATTTT
TRBJ2-7 - TRBV5-2 - CARGPDRISYEQYF TGTGCCAGGGGCCCTGACCGCATCTCCTACGAGCAGTACTTC
TRBJ2-1 few TRBV7-6 TRBD2 CASSLVASGGPSSYNEQFF TGTGCCAGCAGCTTAGTGGCTAGCGGGGGCCCGAGCTCCTACAATGAGCAGTTCTTC
TRBJ1-1 many TRBV6-2/TRBV6-3 - CASHGAVVAEAFF TGTGCCAGCCACGGGGCGGTAGTAGCTGAAGCTTTCTTT
TRBJ1-5 many TRBV7-2 - CASREGNQPQHF TGTGCCAGCCGAGAGGGCAATCAGCCCCAGCATTTT
TRBJ1-4 - TRBV12-3/TRBV12-4 TRBD1 CASSGTVQGKLFF TGTGCCAGCAGTGGGACAGTTCAGGGAAAACTGTTTTTT
TRBJ1-1 few TRBV9 - CASSVLAGGTEAFF TGTGCCAGCAGCGTATTGGCGGGGGGCACTGAAGCTTTCTTT
TRBJ1-5 few TRBV4-1 - CASSQGRVQPQHF TGCGCCAGCAGCCAAGGGAGGGTACAGCCCCAGCATTTT
TRBJ2-1 many TRBV20-1 TRBD1 CSASDSPRDRISHEQFF TGCAGTGCTAGTGACTCGCCCCGGGACAGAATATCCCATGAGCAGTTCTTC
TRBJ1-2 many TRBV28 - CASSLVGAGNYGYTF TGTGCCAGCAGTTTAGTGGGCGCGGGAAACTATGGCTACACCTTC
TRBJ2-7 many TRBV20-1 - CSANREVSYEQYF TGCAGTGCTAACAGGGAAGTCTCCTACGAGCAGTACTTC
TRBJ1-2 few TRBV12-3/TRBV12-4 - CASSYLQGGYTF TGTGCCAGCAGTTACCTCCAGGGTGGCTACACCTTC
TRBJ1-5 many TRBV5-6 - CASSYGRGLGNQPQHF TGTGCCAGCAGTTACGGCAGGGGCTTGGGCAATCAGCCCCAGCATTTT
TRBJ2-2 few TRBV10-2 - CASSDASRTGELFF TGCGCCAGCAGTGACGCGTCGCGCACCGGGGAGCTGTTTTTT